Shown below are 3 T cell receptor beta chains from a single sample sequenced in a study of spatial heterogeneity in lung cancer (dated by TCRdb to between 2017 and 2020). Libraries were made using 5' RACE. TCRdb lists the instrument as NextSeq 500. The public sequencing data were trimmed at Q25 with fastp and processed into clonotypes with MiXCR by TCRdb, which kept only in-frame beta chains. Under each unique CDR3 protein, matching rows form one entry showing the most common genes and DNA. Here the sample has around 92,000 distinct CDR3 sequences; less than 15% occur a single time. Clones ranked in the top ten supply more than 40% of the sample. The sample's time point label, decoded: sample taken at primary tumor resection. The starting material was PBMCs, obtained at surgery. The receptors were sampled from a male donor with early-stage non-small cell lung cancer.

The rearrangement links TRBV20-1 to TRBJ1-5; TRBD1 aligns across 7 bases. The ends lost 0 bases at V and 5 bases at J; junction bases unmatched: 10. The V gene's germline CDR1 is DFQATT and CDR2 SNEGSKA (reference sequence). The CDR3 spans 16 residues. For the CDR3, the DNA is TGCAGTGCTAGAGAGAGAAGACTCACAGGGGATCAGCCCCAGCATTTT. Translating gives CSARERRLTGDQPQHF.

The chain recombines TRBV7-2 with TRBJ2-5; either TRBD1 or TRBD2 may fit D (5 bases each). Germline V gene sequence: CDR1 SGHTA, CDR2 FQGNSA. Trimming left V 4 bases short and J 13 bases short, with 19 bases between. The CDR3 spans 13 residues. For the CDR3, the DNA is TGTGCCAGCAGCTCGGGGACCGGACGGTTATGGTACTTC. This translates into CASSSGTGRLWYF.

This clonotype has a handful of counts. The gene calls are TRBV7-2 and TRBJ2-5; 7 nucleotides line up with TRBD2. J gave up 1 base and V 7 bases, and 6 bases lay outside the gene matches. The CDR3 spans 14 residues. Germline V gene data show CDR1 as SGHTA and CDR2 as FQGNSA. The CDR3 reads CASTWGGFQETQYF. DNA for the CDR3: TGTGCCAGCACCTGGGGGGGATTCCAAGAGACCCAGTACTTC.